What follows are 2 T cell receptor beta chains derived from one specimen sequenced in a study of Graves' ophthalmopathy and Graves' hyperthyroidism. The sequenced template was RNA, covering the TCR beta CDR3 region. HTBI primers served in a first-round RT-PCR, which a second-round multiplex PCR followed. Via MiXCR, TCRdb re-called the multiplex PCR reads, giving one row per CDR3 protein. The sample lists about 400,000 distinct CDR3 sequences; roughly 14% were seen once. Sequencing used peripheral blood. Source of these receptors: a woman between 18 and 29 years old with stable Graves' hyperthyroidism.

A word on this clonotype: This may stem from a read error, because a much larger clone lies one nucleotide away. The chain has TRBV6-5 and TRBJ1-1; D uncertain. In germline, CDR1 is MNHEY, CDR2 SVGAGI. The CDR3 length is 14 residues. CDR3 sequence (DNA): TGTGCCAGCAGTTACTCGAACATGAACGCTGAAGCTTTCTTT. It yields the protein CASSYSNMNAEAFF.

This clonotype was counted many times. The CDR3: CASSFLGQQETQYF. Written as DNA, the CDR3 is TGTGCCAGCAGCTTTTTGGGCCAACAAGAGACCCAGTACTTC. J is TRBJ2-5 and V is TRBV11-2, with D unclear. The germline V and J ends were trimmed by 3 bases and 2 bases, with 10 bases remaining between them. The CDR3 length is 14 residues. CDR1 SGHAT and CDR2 FQNNGV come from the germline V gene.